Following are 25 T cell receptor beta chains from one sample sequenced in a study of blood T cell repertoires in COVID-19. The table came from immunoSEQ multiplex PCR; TCRdb's copy has only in-frame clones and leaves some out. The sample includes 250,000 or so clones, roughly 90% seen only once; the top ten take around 1.9%. Input material: peripheral blood. The receptors were gathered from a woman in her sixties or seventies with COVID-19, enrolled during active disease.

V gene TRBV5-1 combines with J gene TRBJ2-5; 12 positions match TRBD2. Germline CDR1 is SGHRS and CDR2 is YFSETQ. The CDR3 is made up of 16 amino acids. Losses at the gene ends were 0 bases for V and 5 bases for J; bases not matched to a gene: 5. Here the CDR3 DNA reads TGCGCCAGCAGCTTGGCGGCTAGCGGGGGGGCGGAGACCCAGTACTTC. Amino acid sequence: CASSLAASGGAETQYF.

The chain joins TRBV28 to TRBJ1-6; tentative D call: TRBD1 (6 bases). Per germline, CDR1 MDHEN and CDR2 SYDVKM. This CDR3 contains 12 residues. Trimming removed 6 bases at V and 17 bases at J, with 17 bases between. The CDR3, as DNA: TGTGCCAGCAGCCCGGGACCTTCAGGGGTCCACTTT. Encoded protein: CASSPGPSGVHF.

This rearrangement joins TRBV4-3 to TRBJ1-3; the match to TRBD1 covers 8 bases. With 3 bases clipped from V and 0 bases from J, the junction kept 4 bases outside the gene matches. Germline V gives CDR1 LGHNA, CDR2 YSLEER. The CDR3 has 16 amino acids. The CDR3, as DNA: TGCGCCAGCAGCCACCGACAGGGGAGCTCTGGAAACACCATATATTTT. This encodes CASSHRQGSSGNTIYF.

The chain uses TRBV27 and TRBJ1-1, with D maybe TRBD1 (5 bases). The CDR3 is 14 residues long. The germline V gene encodes CDR1 MNHEY and CDR2 SMNVEV (reference sequence). Deletions cut 3 bases from V and 3 bases from J, with 11 bases between. CDR3 in DNA: TGTGCCAGCAGTTTTGTAGGGGAGGACACTGAAGCTTTCTTT. Its translation: CASSFVGEDTEAFF.

V gene TRBV12-5 combines with J gene TRBJ2-7; 9 nucleotides agree with TRBD1. The V and J ends lost 7 bases and 4 bases, in that order; junction bases with no gene match: 11. The CDR3 extends over 15 amino acids. Germline V gene lookup returns CDR1 LGHNT and CDR2 FRNRAP. CDR3 in amino acids: CASANPPGQGYEQYF. In DNA, the CDR3 is TGTGCTAGTGCAAACCCCCCGGGACAGGGATACGAGCAGTACTTC.

The genes are TRBV11-2 and TRBJ2-7, with D perhaps matching TRBD1 (5 bases). Trimming shortened V by 3 bases and J by 3 bases, and 12 bases separated the two germline ends. Per germline, CDR1 SGHAT and CDR2 FQNNGV. The CDR3 is 14 amino acids. CDR3 in amino acids: CASSLDTGLYEQYF. In DNA form, the CDR3 reads TGTGCCAGCAGCTTGGACACCGGGCTCTACGAGCAGTACTTC.

CDR3 sequence: CASSHRQAEHYGYTF. Written as DNA, the CDR3 is TGTGCCAGCAGTCATCGACAGGCGGAACACTATGGCTACACCTTC. This chain joins TRBV6-5 and TRBJ1-2; TRBD1 is a possible D gene (6 bases). With 5 bases removed from V and 3 bases from J, the gap between germline ends came to 16 bases. Germline V CDR1 and CDR2: MNHEY, SVGAGI. The CDR3 runs to 15 residues.

The chain joins TRBV19 to TRBJ2-7; possible D gene TRBD1, 6 bases. CDR3 length equals 14 residues. V was shortened by 5 bases and J by 6 bases, with 17 bases between the two germline ends. Germline V lookup: CDR1 LNHDA, CDR2 SQIVND (reference sequence). In DNA form, the CDR3 reads TGTGCCAGTAGTGTACAGGGCCCGCGCTCCGAGCAGTACTTC. It encodes CASSVQGPRSEQYF.

In the case of this clone: The identical CDR3 is also encoded by other nucleotide sequences in the sample. The chain combines TRBV6-5 with TRBJ1-5, with 10 bases aligning to TRBD1. CDR3 length: 15 amino acids. With 5 bases clipped from V and 4 bases from J, the junction kept 5 bases outside the gene matches. CDR1 and CDR2 (germline): MNHEY, SVGAGI. For the CDR3, the DNA is TGTGCCAGCAGTCCCAGGGGACAGGGGAATCAGCCCCAGCATTTT. Translation: CASSPRGQGNQPQHF.

The chain uses TRBV6-5 and TRBJ1-4; D possibly corresponds to TRBD1 (6 bases). V dropped 7 bases and J dropped 4 bases, with 16 bases sitting between them. From germline, CDR1 is MNHEY and CDR2 SVGAGI. The CDR3 has 15 residues. This chain's CDR3 is CASTPMGAVNEKLFF. Here the CDR3 DNA reads TGTGCCAGCACCCCGATGGGGGCGGTTAATGAAAAACTGTTTTTT.

This rearrangement joins TRBV14 to TRBJ1-6, with D perhaps TRBD1 (6 bases). V gave up 4 bases and J gave up 10 bases, with 14 bases separating them. CDR1 and CDR2 from the germline V gene are SGHDN and FVKESK. The CDR3 covers 14 residues. CDR3: CASSLNTGISPLHF. Here the CDR3 DNA reads TGTGCCAGCAGCCTAAATACAGGGATCTCACCCCTCCACTTT.

V usage is TRBV28 and J usage is TRBJ2-1, with 7 bases lining up with TRBD2. The CDR3 loop spans 15 amino acids. V lost 5 bases, J lost 0 bases, and 4 bases stayed unmatched. Germline loops: CDR1 MDHEN, CDR2 SYDVKM. Here the CDR3 reads CASSPRGSSYNEQFF. The DNA for the CDR3 is TGTGCCAGCAGTCCCCGCGGGAGCTCCTACAATGAGCAGTTCTTC.

The chain couples TRBV6-4 to TRBJ2-3; weak D call: TRBD1 (5 bases). Germline values: CDR1 MRHNA, CDR2 SNTAGT. Trimming cost V 3 bases and J 2 bases, with 6 bases left between them. The CDR3 sequence is 13 residues long. The CDR3 reads CASSEQVTDTQYF. CDR3 bases: TGTGCCAGCAGTGAACAGGTCACAGATACGCAGTATTTT.

V gene TRBV11-3 combines with J gene TRBJ2-6; 8 bases align to TRBD1. This CDR3 has 17 amino acids. Per germline, CDR1 SGHNT and CDR2 YENEEA. V shed 5 bases and J 3 bases; nucleotides not matched to a gene: 9. CDR3 DNA: TGTGCCAGCAGCCCGGGGCAGGGGGCGTTTGGGGCCAACGTCCTGACTTTC. Its protein product is CASSPGQGAFGANVLTF.

The chain couples TRBV6-2 or TRBV6-3 to TRBJ1-2; 7 nucleotides agree with TRBD1. The CDR3 runs 14 residues. Germline CDR1 and CDR2: MNHEY and SVGEGT. J lost 4 bases, V lost 4 bases, and 6 bases had no gene match. CDR3 residues: CASSWTDRVYGYTF. The CDR3 coding sequence is TGTGCCAGCAGTTGGACTGACAGGGTCTATGGCTACACCTTC.

The genes are TRBV30 and TRBJ2-1; TRBD2 aligns across 9 bases. From germline, CDR1 is GTSNPN and CDR2 SVGIG (reference sequence). The CDR3 sequence is 13 residues long. V dropped 3 bases and J dropped 5; count of bases not matched to a gene: 2. The CDR3 spells CAWRQRGDNEQFF. CDR3 in DNA: TGTGCCTGGAGACAGCGGGGGGACAATGAGCAGTTCTTC.

V usage is TRBV9 and J usage is TRBJ1-2; D is ambiguous. Germline V gives CDR1 SGDLS, CDR2 YYNGEE. V gave up 2 bases and J gave up 8 bases, with 13 bases separating them. The CDR3 is made up of 13 amino acids. Written as DNA, the CDR3 is TGTGCCAGCAGCGTCCAAGATGGGCAGGGCTACACCTTC. Its translation: CASSVQDGQGYTF.

The V and J genes are TRBV23-1 and TRBJ1-2; the match to TRBD1 covers 8 bases. TRBV23-1 is reported as an ORF; its role is uncertain. The CDR3 sequence is 15 residues long. V was clipped by 3 bases and J by 4 bases; unmatched bases: 7. Here the CDR3 reads CASSQPGQVIYGYTF. Written as DNA, the CDR3 is TGCGCCAGCAGTCAGCCGGGACAGGTAATCTATGGCTACACCTTC.

For this clone: One junction end disagrees with the germline gene, perhaps due to a read error. The chain has TRBV10-3 and TRBJ1-3; D is unclear. From germline, CDR1 is ENHRY and CDR2 SYGVKD. This CDR3 is built from 14 residues. The CDR3 bases are TGTGCCATCAGTGAGTCCGGCAATGGAGACACCATATATTTT. It yields the protein CAISESGNGDTIYF.

Concerning this clone: Distinct nucleotide sequences in the sample also encode this CDR3. The rearrangement uses TRBV5-1 and TRBJ1-1; 8 bases fit TRBD1. The V gene end was trimmed by 2 bases and the J gene end by 2 bases; junction bases not matched to a gene: 5. CDR3 length equals 15 residues. Germline V gene lookup returns CDR1 SGHRS and CDR2 YFSETQ. In DNA form, the CDR3 reads TGCGCCAGCAGCTTAGAGACAGGGGTTAACACTGAAGCTTTCTTT. It codes for CASSLETGVNTEAFF.

V is TRBV28 and J is TRBJ2-3, with 7 bases fitting TRBD2. The germline CDR1 and CDR2 sequences are MDHEN and SYDVKM. The J segment lost 4 bases and the V segment lost 7 bases, leaving 14 bases of the junction unmatched. This CDR3 has 16 residues. The CDR3 region is CASIPAGPWAADTQYF. The CDR3 region has the DNA TGTGCCAGCATCCCAGCGGGACCCTGGGCGGCAGATACGCAGTATTTT. Full variable domain (outside the CDR3, taken from reference TRBV28 and TRBJ2-3): DVKVTQSSRYLVKRTGEKVFLECVQDMDHENMFWYRQDPGLGLRLIYFSYDVKMKEKGDIPEGYSVSREKKERFSLILESASTNQTSMYLCASIPAGPWAADTQYFGPGTRLTVL.

This sequence joins TRBV3-1 (or the pseudogene TRBV3-2) and TRBJ2-5, with a possible D match to TRBD1 (5 bases). Germline CDR1 is LGHDT and CDR2 is YNNKEL (reference sequence). This CDR3 is built from 16 residues. V was pared by 1 base and J by 4 bases, with 16 bases between. The CDR3, as DNA: TGTGCCAGCAGCCAAGGTTCGAGAGGTAGGGGAGAGACCCAGTACTTC. This codes for CASSQGSRGRGETQYF.

V and J are TRBV28 and TRBJ1-5; no firm D call. Trimming removed 7 bases from V and 9 bases from J, with 13 bases in between. The CDR3 covers 12 residues. The germline V gene encodes CDR1 MDHEN and CDR2 SYDVKM. The CDR3 spells CASTQVARPQHF. In nucleotides, the CDR3 is TGTGCCAGCACCCAGGTCGCGCGGCCCCAGCATTTT.

This clone was counted a single time. This sequence joins TRBV12-5 and TRBJ2-7; D is unclear. The CDR3 spans 14 residues. Trimming shortened V by 2 bases and J by 2 bases, and 10 bases separated the two germline ends. Germline V gene lookup returns CDR1 LGHNT and CDR2 FRNRAP. CDR3 amino acids: CASGLTVKTYEQYF. The CDR3 DNA reads TGTGCTAGTGGTTTGACAGTAAAAACCTACGAGCAGTACTTC.

The CDR3 here is CSIGTGVGQPQHF. The CDR3 region has the DNA TGCAGCATAGGGACAGGGGTGGGTCAGCCCCAGCATTTT. The chain employs TRBV29-1 and TRBJ1-5, with TRBD1 identical over 10 bases. V lost 8 bases, J lost 6 bases, and 7 bases stayed unmatched. Looked up from germline, CDR1 is SQVTM and CDR2 is ANQGSEA. CDR3 length: 13 amino acids. Combining the CDR3 with reference TRBV29-1 and TRBJ1-5 gives the whole variable domain SAVISQKPSRDICQRGTSLTIQCQVDSQVTMMFWYRQQPGQSLTLIATANQGSEATYESGFVIDKFPISRPNLTFSTLTVSNMSPEDSSIYLCSIGTGVGQPQHFGDGTRLSIL.